This T cell receptor (beta chain) was observed in a study of blood T cell repertoires in COVID-19. Looking at the study overall: Sources were T cells, B-cell-depleted T cells, or PBMCs; the material itself was cDNA or gDNA.

The table lists this clone with a few counts. The junction departs from germline at one end; a sequencing error may be responsible. Original processing methods: Reference gene primers were amplified, and this amplification served to estimate nucleated cell counts. Measured with immunoSEQ multiplex PCR; TCRdb has only the in-frame clones, and not every one. That table supplies the V and J calls and clone size; D and trimming were determined from the DNA. In the table there are around 95,000 clones, about nine tenths of which are singletons. The material sequenced was peripheral blood. This clonotype originated in a man aged 50-60 years with active COVID-19.

The CDR3 loop reads CASFGSRKEF. The CDR3 DNA reads TGTGCCAGCTTTGGATCTAGAAAGGAATTT. The rearrangement links TRBV25-1 to TRBJ1-1; D unclear. The germline V gene encodes CDR1 MGHDK and CDR2 SYGVNS. The CDR3 covers 10 residues.